The sample holds one count of the clone carrying this T cell receptor (beta chain). This sample is drawn from a study of blood T cell repertoires in COVID-19. As for the study in general: Acute and convalescent COVID-19 samples came from the United States, Italy and Spain.

Participants, 18 to 89 years old, spanned about 26 US areas. Germline V gives CDR1 SEHNR, CDR2 FQNEAQ (reference sequence). After removal of 5 bases from V and 4 bases from J, the junction contained 8 bases not matched to a gene. CDR3 length: 15 residues. TCRdb keeps only in-frame clones here, not all; method: immunoSEQ multiplex PCR. The table lists 150,000 to 200,000 clones, 65% to 90% of them singletons. The chain joins TRBV7-9 to TRBJ2-1, with TRBD2 matching over 7 bases. Sequencing used PBMCs or T cells enriched from blood (not recorded which). The receptor was isolated from a woman aged 55-69 years with acute COVID-19. The CDR3 region is CASSLVAGNYNEQFF. As DNA, the CDR3 is TGTGCCAGCAGCCTGGTAGCGGGTAATTACAATGAGCAGTTCTTC.